The rows below give T cell receptor beta chains drawn from one sample of a study of cytomegalovirus exposure and HLA in healthy donors. The protocol was immunoSEQ multiplex PCR, while the TCRdb copy is restricted to in-frame clones and leaves out a portion. Here the sample spans around 300,000 clones, under 80% being singletons. Sequencing was performed on PBMCs. All receptors come from a female donor in good health and CMV-seronegative. Each CDR3 is given with its conserved first and last residue. A D gene is named only where the DNA matches it firmly. Expanded clones get a size class; other rows say once, few or many, or leave the size out.

CDR3: CASSPSGPFSGGTEAFF; DNA: TGTGCCAGCAGCCCTTCGGGCCCTTTTTCAGGAGGCACTGAAGCTTTCTTT; V: TRBV9; size: few; D: -; J: TRBJ1-1
CDR3: CAWRTPLAGVYEQYF; DNA: TGTGCCTGGAGGACCCCTCTAGCGGGAGTATACGAGCAGTACTTC; V: TRBV30; size: -; D: TRBD2; J: TRBJ2-7
CDR3: CASSLGQGSNEQFF; DNA: TGCGCCAGCAGTCTGGGACAGGGTAGCAATGAGCAGTTCTTC; V: TRBV10-1; size: -; D: TRBD1; J: TRBJ2-1
CDR3: CASSPQGHPSSGNTIYF; DNA: TGTGCTAGCAGCCCTCAGGGACATCCGAGCTCTGGAAACACCATATATTTT; V: TRBV7-7; size: -; D: -; J: TRBJ1-3
CDR3: CASSYSKSSGRYEQYF; DNA: TGTGCCAGCAGTTACTCGAAGTCTAGCGGGAGATACGAGCAGTACTTC; V: TRBV6-5; size: -; D: TRBD2; J: TRBJ2-7
CDR3: CASSAGYTGELFF; DNA: TGTGCCAGCAGTGCAGGGTACACCGGGGAGCTGTTTTTT; V: TRBV28; size: -; D: -; J: TRBJ2-2
CDR3: CASSHPRGANTEAFF; DNA: TGTGCCAGCAGCCACCCACGGGGGGCGAACACTGAAGCTTTCTTT; V: TRBV11-1; size: -; D: -; J: TRBJ1-1
CDR3: CASSDRVAGVHEQYF; DNA: TGCGCCAGCAGTGACAGAGTAGCGGGAGTTCACGAGCAGTACTTC; V: TRBV10-1; size: -; D: TRBD2; J: TRBJ2-7
CDR3: CATSRDQTVGVGPNYGYTF; DNA: TGTGCCACCAGCAGAGATCAGACAGTAGGGGTTGGTCCTAACTATGGCTACACCTTC; V: TRBV15; size: -; D: -; J: TRBJ1-2
CDR3: CASSPGTGTYEQYF; DNA: TGCGCCAGCAGCCCCGGGACTGGGACCTACGAGCAGTACTTC; V: TRBV5-1; size: -; D: -; J: TRBJ2-7
CDR3: CASSSGLAEYEQYF; DNA: TGTGCCAGCAGCTCGGGACTAGCAGAATACGAGCAGTACTTC; V: TRBV5-6; size: few; D: TRBD2; J: TRBJ2-7
CDR3: CASNPTGVGETQYF; DNA: TGTGCCAGCAATCCCACCGGGGTTGGCGAGACCCAGTACTTC; V: TRBV21-1; size: -; D: -; J: TRBJ2-5
CDR3: CASSLAGNTEAFF; DNA: TGTGCCAGCAGCTTGGCCGGGAACACTGAAGCTTTCTTT; V: TRBV5-4; size: -; D: -; J: TRBJ1-1
CDR3: CSAGGLNIQYF; DNA: TGCAGTGCGGGGGGACTAAACATTCAGTACTTC; V: TRBV20-1; size: -; D: -; J: TRBJ2-4
CDR3: CASSLRGPMNTEAFF; DNA: TGCGCCAGCAGCTTGAGGGGTCCCATGAACACTGAAGCTTTCTTT; V: TRBV5-1; size: -; D: -; J: TRBJ1-1
CDR3: CASSLTLVSEQYF; DNA: TGTGCCAGCAGTCTAACCCTCGTCTCCGAGCAGTACTTC; V: TRBV27; size: once; D: -; J: TRBJ2-7
CDR3: CASSLTGTSGRNTQYF; DNA: TGCGCCAGCAGCTTGACCGGGACTAGCGGGAGAAATACGCAGTATTTT; V: TRBV5-1; size: -; D: TRBD2; J: TRBJ2-3
CDR3: CASSPSSPGGEKLFF; DNA: TGTGCCAGCAGCCCCTCGTCGCCGGGGGGTGAAAAACTGTTTTTT; V: TRBV6-5; size: few; D: -; J: TRBJ1-4